This passage covers 17 T cell receptor beta chains from one sample sequenced in a study of long-term antiretroviral therapy in people with HIV. The assay used was immunoSEQ (version v3.0), run at survey level. Clones were sequenced by immunoSEQ multiplex PCR, and TCRdb holds only the in-frame ones, with some missing. The top ten clones hold 13% of a sample with about 11,000 clones, roughly 80% of them seen once. The source was unsorted PBMCs, collected 1.2 years after starting antiretroviral therapy. The receptors were gathered from a man between 35 and 55 years old with HIV.

This clone was found a few times. The CDR3 loop reads CASSDVAINSPLHF. The CDR3, as DNA: TGTGCCAGCAGTGACGTCGCTATAAATTCACCCCTCCACTTT. This rearrangement joins TRBV25-1 to TRBJ1-6; D uncertain. In germline, CDR1 is MGHDK, CDR2 SYGVNS. V was shortened by 3 bases and J by 7 bases, with 10 bases between the two germline ends. The CDR3 totals 14 residues.

CDR3 amino acids: CASSLRGDQPQHF. The CDR3 nucleotides read TGTGCCAGCAGCTTACGAGGGGACCAGCCCCAGCATTTT. V usage is TRBV7-6 and J usage is TRBJ1-5; a possible D gene is TRBD1 (5 bases). Deletions cut 2 bases from V and 7 bases from J, with 9 bases between. The CDR3 consists of 13 residues. Per germline, CDR1 SGHVS and CDR2 FNYEAQ.

This rearrangement joins TRBV6-5 to TRBJ2-3, with 8 bases matching TRBD2. This CDR3 region has 16 residues. Germline CDR1 MNHEY, CDR2 SVGAGI. With 2 bases clipped from V and 0 bases from J, the junction kept 4 bases outside the gene matches. The CDR3 nucleotides are TGTGCCAGCAGTTACCTTAGCGGGACAAGCACAGATACGCAGTATTTT. This encodes CASSYLSGTSTDTQYF.

This chain uses TRBV2 with TRBJ2-3; D is uncertain. Germline CDR1 reads SNHLY; CDR2 reads FYNNEI. The CDR3 is 16 residues long. The V and J ends lost 7 bases and 0 bases respectively, with 17 bases between them. The CDR3 protein is CASKFSAQPSTDTQYF. CDR3 nucleotide sequence: TGTGCCAGCAAATTCTCGGCACAACCTAGCACAGATACGCAGTATTTT.

The count of this clone is one. The chain employs TRBV18 and TRBJ2-1; 9 bases line up with TRBD2. CDR1 KGHSH and CDR2 LQKENI come from the germline V gene. The CDR3 contains 16 residues. V dropped 6 bases and J dropped 6; count of bases not matched to a gene: 12. The CDR3 DNA reads as TGTGCCAGCTCTACCACCGCAGCGGGGGGACTCAATGAGCAGTTCTTC. Translated: CASSTTAAGGLNEQFF.

This chain links TRBV5-4 with TRBJ2-7, with 9 bases that match TRBD2. The V and J ends lost 4 bases and 6 bases, in that order; junction bases with no gene match: 8. The CDR3 extends over 14 amino acids. Germline V gene sequence: CDR1 SGHNT, CDR2 YYREEE (reference sequence). The CDR3 region has the DNA TGTGCCAGCAGCGGCTCGGGACTAGCAGGCGAGCAGTACTTC. Protein product: CASSGSGLAGEQYF.

The sample holds a few counts of this clone. The chain couples TRBV5-4 to TRBJ1-2; D gene unclear. The CDR3 is made up of 13 amino acids. Trimming pared 3 bases from V and 4 bases from J, leaving 10 bases between. Germline CDR1 and CDR2: SGHNT and YYREEE (reference sequence). CDR3 coding DNA: TGTGCCAGCAGCTGGCCAGAGGGCTATGGCTACACCTTC. Residues: CASSWPEGYGYTF.

The V call is TRBV5-1, the J call TRBJ2-3; tentative D call: TRBD2 (5 bases). The CDR3 length is 16 residues. Trimming took off 0 bases at V and 2 bases at J, with 13 bases between the two ends. Germline V gene sequence: CDR1 SGHRS, CDR2 YFSETQ. The CDR3 here is CASSLDGGFSTDTQYF. The CDR3 DNA sequence: TGCGCCAGCAGCTTGGACGGCGGGTTTTCCACAGATACGCAGTATTTT.

V and J are TRBV11-1 and TRBJ2-3; D not certain. V was trimmed by 5 bases and J by 0 bases, leaving 15 bases between them. CDR1 and CDR2 from the germline V gene are SGHAT and FQDESV (reference sequence). CDR3 size: 16 residues. The chain's CDR3 is CASSRRTAISTDTQYF. Written as DNA, the CDR3 is TGTGCCAGCAGCCGCCGGACGGCTATTAGCACAGATACGCAGTATTTT. Complete variable domain (other parts from reference TRBV11-1 and TRBJ2-3): EAEVAQSPRYKITEKSQAVAFWCDPISGHATLYWYRQILGQGPELLVQFQDESVVDDSQLPKDRFSAERLKGVDSTLKIQPAELGDSAMYLCASSRRTAISTDTQYFGPGTRLTVL.

The rearrangement uses TRBV13 and TRBJ2-6, with 7 bases that match TRBD2. V lost 5 bases and J lost 0; bases outside the gene matches: 13. This CDR3 is 19 amino acids long. Germline V gene sequence: CDR1 PRHDT, CDR2 FYEKMQ (reference sequence). The CDR3 nucleotides read TGTGCCAGCAGCCCCGCGGGGGAAGGTTACGGCTCTGGGGCCAACGTCCTGACTTTC. It yields the protein CASSPAGEGYGSGANVLTF. Combining the CDR3 with reference TRBV13 and TRBJ2-6 gives the whole variable domain AAGVIQSPRHLIKEKRETATLKCYPIPRHDTVYWYQQGPGQDPQFLISFYEKMQSDKGSIPDRFSAQQFSDYHSELNMSSLELGDSALYFCASSPAGEGYGSGANVLTFGAGSRLTVL.

CDR3: CASSPAMGYEQYF. DNA for the CDR3: TGTGCCAGCAGCCCGGCCATGGGATACGAGCAGTACTTC. The J gene is TRBJ2-7, the V gene TRBV9, with D unresolved. Trimming removed 4 bases at V and 4 bases at J, with 12 bases between. Germline assignment: CDR1 SGDLS and CDR2 YYNGEE. The CDR3 is 13 residues long.

This chain joins TRBV11-2 and TRBJ2-7, with D possibly matching TRBD2 (6 bases). Per germline, CDR1 SGHAT and CDR2 FQNNGV. V shed 8 bases and J shed 8 bases, with 13 bases lying between them. The CDR3 has 11 residues. CDR3 loop: CASRGGAQQYF. The CDR3 DNA sequence: TGTGCCAGCCGCGGCGGGGCTCAGCAGTACTTC.

The rearrangement uses TRBV14 and TRBJ2-1; TRBD2 agrees at 10 bases. Per germline, CDR1 SGHDN and CDR2 FVKESK. The CDR3 covers 16 residues. The V gene end was trimmed by 2 bases and the J gene end by 6 bases; junction bases not matched to a gene: 7. The CDR3 region is CASSQLAGGSANEQFF. DNA of the CDR3: TGTGCCAGCAGCCAATTAGCGGGGGGTTCGGCCAATGAGCAGTTCTTC.

Comments on this clone: Other DNA sequences of this sample code for an identical CDR3. The V call is TRBV4-3, the J call TRBJ2-2; D call uncertain. Germline values: CDR1 LGHNA, CDR2 YSLEER. V lost 4 bases to trimming and J lost 5 bases, with 5 bases between them. This CDR3 has 12 amino acids. In DNA form, the CDR3 reads TGCGCCAGCAGCCCTTTGACCGGGGAGCTGTTTTTT. Translation gives CASSPLTGELFF.

The chain has TRBV10-3 and TRBJ2-7, with D perhaps assigned TRBD1 or TRBD2 (5 bases each). Trimming shortened V by 7 bases and J by 3 bases, and 13 bases separated the two germline ends. Germline CDR1 is ENHRY and CDR2 is SYGVKD. The CDR3 spans 13 residues. The CDR3 coding sequence is TGTGCCATCAACCGGGACGGTGACTACGAGCAGTACTTC. Protein sequence: CAINRDGDYEQYF.

The chain couples TRBV27 to TRBJ1-1; D unclear. The V and J ends lost 0 bases and 5 bases respectively, with 7 bases between them. This CDR3 contains 13 residues. CDR1 MNHEY and CDR2 SMNVEV come from the germline V gene (reference sequence). The CDR3: CASSLSRGTEAFF. The CDR3 DNA sequence: TGTGCCAGCAGTTTATCGCGTGGGACTGAAGCTTTCTTT.

The J gene is TRBJ1-2, the V gene TRBV29-1; 11 nucleotides match TRBD1. The germline V gene has CDR1 SQVTM and CDR2 ANQGSEA. J was trimmed by 7 bases and V by 6 bases; bases with no gene match: 7. The CDR3 sequence is 13 residues long. The CDR3 DNA reads TGCAGCGTGGGGGGACAGGGGGATTTTGGCTACACCTTC. This gives the protein CSVGGQGDFGYTF.